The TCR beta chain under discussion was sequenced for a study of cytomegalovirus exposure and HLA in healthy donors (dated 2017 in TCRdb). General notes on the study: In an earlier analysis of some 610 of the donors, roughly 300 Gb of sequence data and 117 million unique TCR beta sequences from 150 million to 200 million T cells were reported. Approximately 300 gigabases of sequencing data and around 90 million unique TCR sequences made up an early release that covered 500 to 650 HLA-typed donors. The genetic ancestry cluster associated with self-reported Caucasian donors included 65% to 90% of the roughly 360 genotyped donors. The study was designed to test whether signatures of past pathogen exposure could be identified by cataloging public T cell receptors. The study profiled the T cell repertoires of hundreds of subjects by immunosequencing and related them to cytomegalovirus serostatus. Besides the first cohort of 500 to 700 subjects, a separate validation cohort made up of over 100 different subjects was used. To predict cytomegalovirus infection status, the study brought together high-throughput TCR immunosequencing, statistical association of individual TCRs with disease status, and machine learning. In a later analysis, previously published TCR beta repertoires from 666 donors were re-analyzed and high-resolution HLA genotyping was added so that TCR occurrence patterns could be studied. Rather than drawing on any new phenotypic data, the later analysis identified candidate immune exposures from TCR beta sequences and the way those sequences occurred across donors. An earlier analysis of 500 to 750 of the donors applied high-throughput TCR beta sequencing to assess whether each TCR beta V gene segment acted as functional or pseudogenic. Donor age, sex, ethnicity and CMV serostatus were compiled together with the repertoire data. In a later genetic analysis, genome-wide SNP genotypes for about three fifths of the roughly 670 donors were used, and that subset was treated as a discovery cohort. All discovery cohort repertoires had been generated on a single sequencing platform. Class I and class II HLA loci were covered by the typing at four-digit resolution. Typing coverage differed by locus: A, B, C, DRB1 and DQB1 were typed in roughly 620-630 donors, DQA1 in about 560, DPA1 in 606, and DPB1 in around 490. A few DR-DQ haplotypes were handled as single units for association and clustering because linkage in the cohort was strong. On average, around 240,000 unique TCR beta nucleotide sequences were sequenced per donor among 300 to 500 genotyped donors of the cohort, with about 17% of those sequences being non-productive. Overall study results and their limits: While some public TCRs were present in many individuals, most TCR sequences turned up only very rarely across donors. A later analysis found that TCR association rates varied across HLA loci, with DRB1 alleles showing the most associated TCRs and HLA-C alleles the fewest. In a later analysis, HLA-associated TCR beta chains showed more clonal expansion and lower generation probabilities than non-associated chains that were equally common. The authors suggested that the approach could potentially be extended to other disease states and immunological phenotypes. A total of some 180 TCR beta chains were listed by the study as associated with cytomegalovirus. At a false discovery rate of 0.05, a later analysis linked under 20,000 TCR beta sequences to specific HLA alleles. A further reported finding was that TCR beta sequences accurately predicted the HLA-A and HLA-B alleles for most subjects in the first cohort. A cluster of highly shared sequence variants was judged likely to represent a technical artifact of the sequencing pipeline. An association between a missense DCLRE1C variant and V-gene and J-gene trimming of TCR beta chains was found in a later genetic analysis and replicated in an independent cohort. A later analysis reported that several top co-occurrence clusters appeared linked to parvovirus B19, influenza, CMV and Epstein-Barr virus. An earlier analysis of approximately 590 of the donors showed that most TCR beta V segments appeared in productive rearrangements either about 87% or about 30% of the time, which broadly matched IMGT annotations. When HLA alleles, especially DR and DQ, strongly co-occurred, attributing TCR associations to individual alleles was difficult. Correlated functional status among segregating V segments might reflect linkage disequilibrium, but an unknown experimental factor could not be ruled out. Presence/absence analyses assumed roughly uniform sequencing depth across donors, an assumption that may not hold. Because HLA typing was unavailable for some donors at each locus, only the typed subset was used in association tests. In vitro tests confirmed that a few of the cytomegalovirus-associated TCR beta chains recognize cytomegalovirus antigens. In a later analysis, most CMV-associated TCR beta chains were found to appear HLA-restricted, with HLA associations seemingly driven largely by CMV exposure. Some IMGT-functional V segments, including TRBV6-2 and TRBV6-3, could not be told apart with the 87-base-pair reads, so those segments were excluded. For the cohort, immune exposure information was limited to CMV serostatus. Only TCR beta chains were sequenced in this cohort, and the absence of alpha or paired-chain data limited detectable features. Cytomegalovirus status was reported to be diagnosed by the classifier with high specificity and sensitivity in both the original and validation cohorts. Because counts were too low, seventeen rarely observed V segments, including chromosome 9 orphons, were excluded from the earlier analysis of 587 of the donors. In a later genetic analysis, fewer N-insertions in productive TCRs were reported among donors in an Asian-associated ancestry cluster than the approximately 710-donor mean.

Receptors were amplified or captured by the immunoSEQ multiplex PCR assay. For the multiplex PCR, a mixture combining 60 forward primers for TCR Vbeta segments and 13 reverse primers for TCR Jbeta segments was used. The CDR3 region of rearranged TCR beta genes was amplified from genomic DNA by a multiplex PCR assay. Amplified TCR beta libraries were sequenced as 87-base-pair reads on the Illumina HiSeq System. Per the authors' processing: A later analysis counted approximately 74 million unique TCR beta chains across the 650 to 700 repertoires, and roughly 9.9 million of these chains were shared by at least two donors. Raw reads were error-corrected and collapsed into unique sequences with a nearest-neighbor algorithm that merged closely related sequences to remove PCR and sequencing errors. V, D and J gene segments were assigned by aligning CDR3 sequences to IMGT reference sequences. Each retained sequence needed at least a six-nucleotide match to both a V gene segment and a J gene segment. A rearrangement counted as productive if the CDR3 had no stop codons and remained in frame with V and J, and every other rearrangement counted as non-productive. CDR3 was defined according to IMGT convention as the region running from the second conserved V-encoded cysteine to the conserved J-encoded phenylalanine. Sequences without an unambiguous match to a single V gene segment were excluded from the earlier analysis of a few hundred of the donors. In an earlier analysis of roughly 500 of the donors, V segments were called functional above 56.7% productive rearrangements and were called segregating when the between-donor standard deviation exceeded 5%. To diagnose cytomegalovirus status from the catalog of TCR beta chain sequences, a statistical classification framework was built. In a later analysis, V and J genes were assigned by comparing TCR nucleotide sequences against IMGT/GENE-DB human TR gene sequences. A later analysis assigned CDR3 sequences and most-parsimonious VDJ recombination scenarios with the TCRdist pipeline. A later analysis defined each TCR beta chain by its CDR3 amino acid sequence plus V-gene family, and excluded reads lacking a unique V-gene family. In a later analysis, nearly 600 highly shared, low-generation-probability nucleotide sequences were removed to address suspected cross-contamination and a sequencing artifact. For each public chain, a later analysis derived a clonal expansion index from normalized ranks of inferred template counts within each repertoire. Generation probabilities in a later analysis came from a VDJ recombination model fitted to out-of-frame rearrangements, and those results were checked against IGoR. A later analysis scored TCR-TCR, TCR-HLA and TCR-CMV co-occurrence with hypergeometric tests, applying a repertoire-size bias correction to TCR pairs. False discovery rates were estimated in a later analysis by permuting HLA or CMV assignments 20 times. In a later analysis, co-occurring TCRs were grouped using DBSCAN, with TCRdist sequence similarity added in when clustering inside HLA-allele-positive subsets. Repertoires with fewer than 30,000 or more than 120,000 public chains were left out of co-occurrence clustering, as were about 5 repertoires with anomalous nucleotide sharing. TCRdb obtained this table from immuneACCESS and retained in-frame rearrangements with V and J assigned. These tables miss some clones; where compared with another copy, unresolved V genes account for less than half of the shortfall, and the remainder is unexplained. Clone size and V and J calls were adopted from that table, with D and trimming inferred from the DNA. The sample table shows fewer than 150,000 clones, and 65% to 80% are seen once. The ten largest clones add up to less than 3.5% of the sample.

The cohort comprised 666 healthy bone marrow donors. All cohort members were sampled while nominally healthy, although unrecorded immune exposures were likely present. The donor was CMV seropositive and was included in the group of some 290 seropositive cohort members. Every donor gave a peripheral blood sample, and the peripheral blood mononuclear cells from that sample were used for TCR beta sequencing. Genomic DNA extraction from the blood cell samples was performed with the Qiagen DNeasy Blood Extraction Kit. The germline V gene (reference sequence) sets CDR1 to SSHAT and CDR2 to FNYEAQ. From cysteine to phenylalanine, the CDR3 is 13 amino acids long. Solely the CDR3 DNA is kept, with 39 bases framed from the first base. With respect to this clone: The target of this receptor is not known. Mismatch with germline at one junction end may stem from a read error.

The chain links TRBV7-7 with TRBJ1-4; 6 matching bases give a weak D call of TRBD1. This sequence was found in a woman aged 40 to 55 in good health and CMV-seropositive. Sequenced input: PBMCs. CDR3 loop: CASSSDRGEKLFF. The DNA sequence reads TGTGCTAGCAGCTCGGACAGAGGTGAAAAACTGTTTTTT.